Shown below are 21 T cell receptor beta chains from a single sample sequenced in a study of blood T cell repertoires in COVID-19. Assay: immunoSEQ multiplex PCR; the TCRdb copy retains only in-frame clones and omits some. The table shows some 170,000 clones, with around 90% occurring only once. What was sequenced was peripheral blood. These receptors all come from a woman in her 50s with acute or convalescent COVID-19.

Written as DNA, the CDR3 is TGTGCCAGTAGTCCCGGGGGGGGCAATCAGCCCCAGCATTTT. Translating gives CASSPGGGNQPQHF. The chain couples TRBV19 to TRBJ1-5; TRBD1 is a possible D gene (5 bases). Per germline, CDR1 LNHDA and CDR2 SQIVND (reference sequence). This CDR3 has 14 residues. V was clipped by 5 bases and J by 2 bases, with 10 bases between them.

The gene calls are TRBV27 and TRBJ2-1, with a tentative D call TRBD2 (5 bases). This CDR3 comprises 14 residues. Between the trimmed V and J ends, which lost 7 bases and 2 bases, there was a span of 12 bases. Germline loops: CDR1 MNHEY, CDR2 SMNVEV (reference sequence). In DNA, the CDR3 is TGTGCCAGCACCCTGGGAGACCCCTACAATGAGCAGTTCTTC. It codes for CASTLGDPYNEQFF.

V gene TRBV29-1 combines with J gene TRBJ1-2; 7 nucleotides align to TRBD1. After removal of 5 bases from V and 6 bases from J, the junction contained 3 bases not matched to a gene. The CDR3 spans 11 residues. The V gene's germline CDR1 is SQVTM and CDR2 ANQGSEA. Here the CDR3 reads CSVQQGNGYTF. In nucleotides, the CDR3 is TGCAGCGTTCAACAGGGGAATGGCTACACCTTC.

The rearrangement links TRBV27 to TRBJ1-1; 7 bases fit TRBD1. J gave up 5 bases and V 4 bases, and 7 bases lay outside the gene matches. This CDR3 is 14 amino acids long. The V gene's germline CDR1 is MNHEY and CDR2 SMNVEV (reference sequence). DNA of the CDR3: TGTGCCAGCAGTTGGAGGGGGCGGAATACTGAAGCTTTCTTT. It is translated as CASSWRGRNTEAFF.

The chain employs TRBV7-9 and TRBJ2-7; D gene unclear. The V end lost 2 bases, the J end lost 2 bases, and 16 bases lay between the germline ends. Germline lookup yields CDR1 SEHNR and CDR2 FQNEAQ (reference sequence). The CDR3 contains 16 residues. The DNA for the CDR3 is TGTGCCAGCAGCTTAATCTCATCGAGGTCCCCCTACGAGCAGTACTTC. As protein: CASSLISSRSPYEQYF.

The gene calls are TRBV24-1 and TRBJ1-6, with TRBD1 as a possible D gene (5 bases). There are 18 residues in the CDR3. Deletions cut 10 bases from V and 2 bases from J, with 23 bases between. Germline CDR1 reads KGHDR; CDR2 reads SFDVKD. CDR3: CATVTRDSERPYNSPLHF. CDR3 sequence (DNA): TGTGCCACTGTAACCCGGGACTCCGAAAGGCCCTATAATTCACCCCTCCACTTT.

V usage is TRBV5-6 and J usage is TRBJ2-1; 14 bases map to TRBD2. After removal of 0 bases from V and 7 bases from J, the junction contained 3 bases not matched to a gene. The CDR3 runs to 16 residues. Germline V CDR1 and CDR2: SGHDT, YYEEEE. CDR3 sequence (DNA): TGTGCCAGCAGCTTGGGGACTAGCGGGAGGTGGAATGAGCAGTTCTTC. Translating gives CASSLGTSGRWNEQFF.

The chain joins TRBV19 to TRBJ2-5, with 7 nucleotides matching TRBD2. V gave up 7 bases and J gave up 7 bases; unmatched junction bases: 9. The germline V gene encodes CDR1 LNHDA and CDR2 SQIVND (reference sequence). The CDR3 length is 13 residues. The chain's CDR3 is CASTSGGPGTQYF. In DNA form, the CDR3 reads TGTGCCAGTACCTCGGGAGGTCCAGGGACCCAGTACTTC.

This clone was counted at least ten times. V usage is TRBV6-2 or TRBV6-3 and J usage is TRBJ2-1, with 11 bases that match TRBD1. The CDR3 loop spans 16 amino acids. Germline V gives CDR1 MNHEY, CDR2 SVGEGT. The J segment lost 9 bases and the V segment lost 0 bases, leaving 7 bases of the junction unmatched. CDR3 residues: CASSYSPGQGVREQFF. The DNA of the CDR3 is TGTGCCAGCAGTTACTCTCCGGGACAGGGGGTTCGTGAGCAGTTCTTC.

This sequence joins TRBV6-5 and TRBJ2-5, with 7 bases aligning to TRBD1. The J segment lost 5 bases and the V segment lost 0 bases, leaving 3 bases of the junction unmatched. There are 14 residues in the CDR3. Germline V lookup: CDR1 MNHEY, CDR2 SVGAGI. The CDR3 bases are TGTGCCAGCAGTTACTCGGCCAGGGGGGAGACCCAGTACTTC. This translates into CASSYSARGETQYF.

This sequence joins TRBV6-5 and TRBJ2-4, with 8 nucleotides matching TRBD1. Germline assignment: CDR1 MNHEY and CDR2 SVGAGI. The V segment lost 5 bases and the J segment 6 bases; nucleotides outside the gene matches: 3. This CDR3 is 13 amino acids long. The CDR3 here is CASSLDRGNIQYF. In DNA form, the CDR3 reads TGTGCCAGCAGTCTCGACAGGGGAAACATTCAGTACTTC.

The V call is TRBV2, the J call TRBJ1-1; 7 bases map to TRBD1. The germline gives CDR1 SNHLY, CDR2 FYNNEI. The CDR3 loop spans 14 amino acids. The V gene end was trimmed by 6 bases and the J gene end by 3 bases; junction bases not matched to a gene: 7. The CDR3 coding sequence is TGTGCCAGCAGGCTCAGTGACAGGGACACTGAAGCTTTCTTT. It specifies CASRLSDRDTEAFF.

This chain's CDR3 is CASSSGQGGQETQYF. The DNA for the CDR3 is TGTGCCAGCAGTTCCGGACAGGGGGGACAAGAGACCCAGTACTTC. This chain links TRBV2 with TRBJ2-5; TRBD1 aligns across 10 bases. In germline, CDR1 is SNHLY, CDR2 FYNNEI. V lost 5 bases and J lost 2; bases outside the gene matches: 5. The CDR3 loop spans 15 amino acids.

The gene calls are TRBV3-1 (or the pseudogene TRBV3-2) and TRBJ2-5, with D perhaps TRBD2 (5 bases). There are 12 residues in the CDR3. Germline assignment: CDR1 LGHDT and CDR2 YNNKEL (reference sequence). Trimming shortened V by 3 bases and J by 7 bases, and 9 bases separated the two germline ends. The CDR3 DNA reads as TGTGCCAGCAGCCACGCTCGGGGGACCCAGTACTTC. Translation gives CASSHARGTQYF.

The chain carries TRBV4-1 and TRBJ1-2, with TRBD1 matching over 12 bases. Trimming cost V 5 bases and J 7 bases; bases outside gene matches: 8. Germline CDR1 and CDR2: MGHRA and YSYEKL. The CDR3 is made up of 15 amino acids. The CDR3 is CASSSTGTGGFGYTF. In DNA form, the CDR3 reads TGCGCCAGCAGCTCTACCGGGACAGGGGGCTTTGGCTACACCTTC.

This CDR3 is CASSDGGQPQHF. CDR3 bases: TGCGCCAGCAGTGATGGCGGACAGCCCCAGCATTTT. The chain employs TRBV5-1 and TRBJ1-5; D not resolved. Trimming shortened V by 5 bases and J by 7 bases, and 10 bases separated the two germline ends. This CDR3 has 12 residues. Germline V gene sequence: CDR1 SGHRS, CDR2 YFSETQ.

The chain recombines TRBV9 with TRBJ2-3; a possible D gene is TRBD1 (5 bases). The V end was cut by 0 bases, the J end by 6 bases, with 14 bases between. Looked up from germline, CDR1 is SGDLS and CDR2 is YYNGEE. The length of the CDR3 is 15 residues. CDR3 bases: TGTGCCAGCAGCGTAGCCGGCAGGGTAGGGGATACGCAGTATTTT. It is translated as CASSVAGRVGDTQYF. Using reference TRBV9 and TRBJ2-3 for the parts outside the CDR3, the full variable domain is DSGVTQTPKHLITATGQRVTLRCSPRSGDLSVYWYQQSLDQGLQFLIQYYNGEERAKGNILERFSAQQFPDLHSELNLSSLELGDSALYFCASSVAGRVGDTQYFGPGTRLTVL.

The chain combines TRBV19 with TRBJ1-1; 8 bases match TRBD1. This CDR3 has 14 amino acids. Germline trimming cut 4 bases from V and 5 bases from J; bases unmatched to any gene: 6. Germline CDR1 LNHDA, CDR2 SQIVND (reference sequence). CDR3 DNA sequence: TGTGCCAGTAGTAATGACAGGGGTGGTACTGAAGCTTTCTTT. Translation gives CASSNDRGGTEAFF.

This chain joins TRBV5-4 and TRBJ1-2; 10 nucleotides match TRBD1. Trimming took 3 bases from V and 5 from J; bases not matched to a gene: 7. The CDR3 contains 15 residues. Germline lookup yields CDR1 SGHNT and CDR2 YYREEE (reference sequence). The CDR3 is CASSSPGTGEYGYTF. As DNA, the CDR3 is TGTGCCAGCAGCTCCCCCGGGACAGGGGAATATGGCTACACCTTC.

The rearrangement uses TRBV6-2 or TRBV6-3 and TRBJ2-2; D gene unclear. The CDR3 covers 15 residues. Germline V lookup: CDR1 MNHEY, CDR2 SVGEGT. Trimming left V 2 bases short and J 5 bases short, with 12 bases between. In nucleotides, the CDR3 is TGTGCCAGCAGTTACGTATTCTTCTCTACCGGGGAGCTGTTTTTT. Protein sequence: CASSYVFFSTGELFF.

The chain joins TRBV2 to TRBJ1-2; TRBD1 might be the D (6 bases). The CDR3 length is 13 residues. Germline CDR1 and CDR2: SNHLY and FYNNEI. V lost 6 bases to trimming and J lost 5 bases, with 13 bases between them. The DNA of the CDR3 is TGTGCCAGCAGCGAGGGGGGAGGGTATGGCTACACCTTC. Translated, it gives CASSEGGGYGYTF.